This entry concerns a single T cell receptor beta chain. Its specificity is not known. Any history of autoimmune disease or systemic immunosuppression disqualified patients. The sample comes from a study of OX40 agonist ivuxolimab in advanced cancers. Study background: Patients undergoing dose escalation presented with hepatocellular carcinoma, melanoma, renal cell or head and neck cancer. A partial response was reached by three patients: one with hepatocellular carcinoma and two with cutaneous melanoma.

Germline CDR1 reads MDHEN; CDR2 reads SYDVKM. CDR3 length: 16 residues. V shed 1 base and J shed 0 bases, with 10 bases lying between them. Findings and limits, study-wide: Researchers report that CD8+ T cells had, on average, more expanded clones than CD4+.

Generated by immunoSEQ multiplex PCR, the TCRdb table keeps only in-frame clones and is missing some. This table holds 70,000 to 90,000 clones, about 89% found once. This material consisted of CD4+ or CD8+ T cells sorted from blood, taken in a trial of the OX40 agonist ivuxolimab. V is TRBV28 and J is TRBJ2-4; no clear D gene. The TCR was taken from an adult with an advanced solid tumor such as melanoma, head and neck, liver or kidney cancer. CDR3 loop: CASSLYGNLAKNIQYF. The CDR3 coding sequence is TGTGCCAGCAGTTTATATGGGAATTTAGCCAAAAACATTCAGTACTTC.